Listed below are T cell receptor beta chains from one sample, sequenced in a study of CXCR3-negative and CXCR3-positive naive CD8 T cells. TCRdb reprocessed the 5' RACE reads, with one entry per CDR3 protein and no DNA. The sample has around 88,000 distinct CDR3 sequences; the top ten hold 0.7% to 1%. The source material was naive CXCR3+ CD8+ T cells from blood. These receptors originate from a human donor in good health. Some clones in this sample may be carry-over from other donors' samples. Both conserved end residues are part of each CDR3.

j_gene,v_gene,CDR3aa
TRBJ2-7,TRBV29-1,CSASNTGETYEQYF
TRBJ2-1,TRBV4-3,CASSQDVAGYNEQFF
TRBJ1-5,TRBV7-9,CASSFGDRGSQPQHF
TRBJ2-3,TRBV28,CATGRAGGFTDTQYF
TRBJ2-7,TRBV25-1,CASSPRSSYEQYF
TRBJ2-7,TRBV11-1,CASSTGNYEQYF
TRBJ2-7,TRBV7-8,CASSLGQEYEQYF
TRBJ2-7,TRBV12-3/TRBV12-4,CASRGAYEQYF
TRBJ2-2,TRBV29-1,CSVSGRAGELFF
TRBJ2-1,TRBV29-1,CSVQPGQGSYNEQFF
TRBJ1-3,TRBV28,CASSFGASSGNTIYF
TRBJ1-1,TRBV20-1,CSAATGDTEAFF
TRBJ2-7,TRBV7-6,CASSLRGVGEQYF
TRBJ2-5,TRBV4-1,CASSLSGGRETQYF
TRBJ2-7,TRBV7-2,CASSLARISYEQYF
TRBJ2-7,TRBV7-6,CASGKGDNYEQYF
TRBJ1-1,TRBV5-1,CASSLQTAMNTEAFF
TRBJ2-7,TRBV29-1,CSVVYEDRHEQYF
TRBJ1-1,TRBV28,CASSFPLLKGNTEAFF
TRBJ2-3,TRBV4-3,CASSQEGVGRDTDTQYF
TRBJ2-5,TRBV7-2,CASSSGPVLSQETQYF
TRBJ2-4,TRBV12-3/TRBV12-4,CASSLREAKNIQYF
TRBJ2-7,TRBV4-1,CASSLRYQGTYEQYF
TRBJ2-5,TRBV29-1,CSVAGVGKTQYF
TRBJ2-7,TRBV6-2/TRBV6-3,CASSTGQGGIYEQYF
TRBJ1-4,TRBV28,CASSPDRDRGRKKLFF
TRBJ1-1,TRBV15,CATSFHRTEAFF
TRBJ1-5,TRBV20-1,CSARDHRVDHQPQHF
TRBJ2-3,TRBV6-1,CASSEAGIPDTQYF
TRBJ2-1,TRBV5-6,CASSYGTSGTNEQFF
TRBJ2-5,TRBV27,CASSPVGRYQETQYF
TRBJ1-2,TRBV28,CASSLTTGAQGYGYTF